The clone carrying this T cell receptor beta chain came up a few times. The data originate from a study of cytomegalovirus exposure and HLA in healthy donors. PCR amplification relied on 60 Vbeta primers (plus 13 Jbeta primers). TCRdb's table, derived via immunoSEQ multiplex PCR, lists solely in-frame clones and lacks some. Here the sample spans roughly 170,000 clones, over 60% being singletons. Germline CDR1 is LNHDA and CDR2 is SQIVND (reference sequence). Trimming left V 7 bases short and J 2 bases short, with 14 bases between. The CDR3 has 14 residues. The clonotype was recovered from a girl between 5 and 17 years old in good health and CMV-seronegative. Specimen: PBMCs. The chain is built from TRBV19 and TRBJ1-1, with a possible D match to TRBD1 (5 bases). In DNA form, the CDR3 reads TGTGCCAGTAACCCAACGGGGGGAAACACTGAAGCTTTCTTT. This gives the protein CASNPTGGNTEAFF.